This T cell receptor beta chain originates from a study of blood T cell repertoires in COVID-19. In the study's own analysis: Reference gene primer amplification yielded estimated nucleated cell counts. The repertoire was sequenced with immunoSEQ multiplex PCR; TCRdb's copy has only in-frame clones and lacks some. The V and J calls and clone size were taken over from that table, and D and trimming were inferred from the DNA. The sample consists of 20,000 to 25,000 clones, around nine tenths of them appearing once. The germline CDR1 and CDR2 sequences are SGHAT and FQNNGV. This CDR3 region has 14 residues. The ends were cut back, 1 base at V and 9 bases at J, with 13 bases in the middle.

The sequence was obtained from an older woman with active COVID-19. What was sequenced was peripheral blood. This chain links TRBV11-2 with TRBJ1-5; D not resolved. CDR3 region: CASSLGANVWPQHF. CDR3 DNA sequence: TGTGCCAGCAGCTTAGGGGCCAACGTATGGCCCCAGCATTTT.